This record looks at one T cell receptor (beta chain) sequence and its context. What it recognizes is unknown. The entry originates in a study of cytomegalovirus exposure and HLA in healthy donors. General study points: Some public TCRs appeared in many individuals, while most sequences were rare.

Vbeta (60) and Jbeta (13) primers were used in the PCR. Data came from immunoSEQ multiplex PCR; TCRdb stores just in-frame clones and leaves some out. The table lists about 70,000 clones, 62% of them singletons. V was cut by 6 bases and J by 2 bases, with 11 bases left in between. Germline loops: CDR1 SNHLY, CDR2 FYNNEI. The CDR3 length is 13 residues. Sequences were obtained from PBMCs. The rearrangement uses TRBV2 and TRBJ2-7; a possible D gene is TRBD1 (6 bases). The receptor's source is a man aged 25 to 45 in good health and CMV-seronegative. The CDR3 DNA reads TGTGCCAGCAGCCATCGGGACACCTACGAGCAGTACTTC. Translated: CASSHRDTYEQYF.